These 26 T cell receptor beta chains originate from one sample sequenced in a study of cytomegalovirus exposure and HLA in healthy donors. Primers included in the PCR were 60 Vbeta and 13 Jbeta primers. Data came from immunoSEQ multiplex PCR; TCRdb stores just in-frame clones and leaves some out. The sample consists of approximately 150,000 clones, roughly 87% of them appearing once. The source material was PBMCs. These receptors all stem from a man aged 45-60 years in good health and CMV-seropositive.

The chain couples TRBV29-1 to TRBJ1-3; D may be TRBD1 (6 bases). The CDR3 has 13 amino acids. Germline V gene data show CDR1 as SQVTM and CDR2 as ANQGSEA. The V gene lost 3 bases and the J gene lost 5 bases, with 11 bases spanning the gap. CDR3 in DNA: TGCAGCGTTGAGTTACAGGGAAGAAACACCATATATTTT. Translation: CSVELQGRNTIYF.

The CDR3 region has the DNA TGTGCCAGCAGCAGAGGCGGGAGCAATCAGCCCCAGCATTTT. It specifies CASSRGGSNQPQHF. V and J are TRBV27 and TRBJ1-5; D remains ambiguous. With 6 bases removed from V and 1 base from J, the gap between germline ends came to 10 bases. This CDR3 has 14 residues. Germline values: CDR1 MNHEY, CDR2 SMNVEV (reference sequence).

The chain is built from TRBV7-2 and TRBJ2-3, with a weak D call TRBD2 (6 bases). The germline gives CDR1 SGHTA, CDR2 FQGNSA. The V gene lost 1 base and the J gene lost 7 bases, with 12 bases spanning the gap. The CDR3 extends over 14 amino acids. The CDR3 DNA reads TGTGCCAGCAGCTTAGGCGGAGGGGTTAATACGCAGTATTTT. Protein: CASSLGGGVNTQYF.

In this sample, this clone turned up once. The CDR3 is CASSYTGTGDGYTF. CDR3 coding DNA: TGTGCCAGCAGTTACACCGGGACAGGGGACGGCTACACCTTC. The chain is built from TRBV6-5 and TRBJ1-2, with 10 bases fitting TRBD1. The V gene's germline CDR1 is MNHEY and CDR2 SVGAGI. This CDR3 contains 14 residues. J gave up 8 bases and V 2 bases, and 5 bases lay outside the gene matches.

The chain is built from TRBV10-3 and TRBJ2-3; the match to TRBD2 covers 10 bases. V gave up 7 bases and J gave up 0 bases; unmatched junction bases: 7. Per germline, CDR1 ENHRY and CDR2 SYGVKD. CDR3 length equals 16 residues. Written as DNA, the CDR3 is TGTGCCATCACCAGGACTAGCGGTCCTAGCACAGATACGCAGTATTTT. It specifies CAITRTSGPSTDTQYF.

There are a few counts of this clone. This rearrangement joins TRBV7-8 to TRBJ1-1, with D perhaps matching TRBD1 (5 bases). The CDR3 sequence is 16 residues long. The V gene's germline CDR1 is SGHVS and CDR2 FQNEAQ. V lost 4 bases, J lost 1 base, and 16 bases lay in between. DNA for the CDR3: TGTGCCAGCAGCTCACTTGGGGGGGGGAGGAACACTGAAGCTTTCTTT. Its protein product is CASSSLGGGRNTEAFF.

The V call is TRBV7-2, the J call TRBJ2-5; D gene uncertain. Between the trimmed V and J ends, which lost 2 bases and 9 bases, there was a span of 16 bases. This CDR3 has 14 residues. Germline assignment: CDR1 SGHTA and CDR2 FQGNSA. The CDR3 DNA follows: TGTGCCAGCAGCTTAATCCCCAAACCCGGGTCCCAGTACTTC. Encoded protein: CASSLIPKPGSQYF.

J is TRBJ1-1 and V is TRBV13; 9 nucleotides agree with TRBD1. Germline V CDR1 and CDR2: PRHDT, FYEKMQ (reference sequence). CDR3 length: 16 residues. V trimming: 5 bases; J trimming: 2 bases; junction bases outside the gene matches: 9. This CDR3 is CASSLTGTGYNTEAFF. The CDR3 DNA sequence: TGTGCCAGCAGCCTAACCGGGACAGGGTATAACACTGAAGCTTTCTTT.

The chain is built from TRBV7-3 and TRBJ2-7; maybe TRBD2 (5 bases). The V gene lost 2 bases and the J gene lost 2 bases, with 10 bases spanning the gap. CDR3 length equals 14 residues. Germline lookup yields CDR1 SGHTA and CDR2 FQGTGA. For the CDR3, the DNA is TGTGCCAGCAGCTTATCCCACGGGACCTACGAGCAGTACTTC. This gives the protein CASSLSHGTYEQYF. The whole variable domain, filled in from reference TRBV7-3 and TRBJ2-7, reads GAGVSQTPSNKVTEKGKYVELRCDPISGHTALYWYRQSLGQGPEFLIYFQGTGAADDSGLPNDRFFAVRPEGSVSTLKIQRTERGDSAVYLCASSLSHGTYEQYFGPGTRLTVT.

The sample holds one count of this clone. V gene TRBV7-9 combines with J gene TRBJ1-2; 11 nucleotides align to TRBD1. The V segment lost 5 bases and the J segment 13 bases; nucleotides outside the gene matches: 6. CDR3 length equals 12 residues. Germline loops: CDR1 SEHNR, CDR2 FQNEAQ (reference sequence). DNA for the CDR3: TGTGCCAGCAGCCCTAGGGACAGGGGGACCACCTTC. The encoded protein is CASSPRDRGTTF.

The V and J genes are TRBV21-1 and TRBJ2-7; the table gives TRBD2 as D, unverified against the DNA. TRBV21-1 counts as a pseudogene. The CDR3 runs 19 residues. CDR3 in DNA: TGTGCCAGCAGCAAAGGGGGACGGAGCGGGAGGGAAACCTACTACGAGCAGTACTTC. Residues: CASSKGGRSGRETYYEQYF.

The CDR3 bases are TGCGCCAGCAGCTTGGTGGGGGGGCCCCAAGAGACCCAGTACTTC. This codes for CASSLVGGPQETQYF. The chain recombines TRBV5-1 with TRBJ2-5; tentative D call: TRBD2 (7 bases). The CDR3 length is 15 residues. Trimming removed 0 bases from V and 1 base from J, with 10 bases in between. CDR1 is SGHRS, CDR2 YFSETQ, per germline.

This chain uses TRBV5-1 with TRBJ2-7, with 9 bases that match TRBD1. The germline gives CDR1 SGHRS, CDR2 YFSETQ. V was pared by 4 bases and J by 2 bases, with 4 bases of the junction left unmatched. The CDR3 has 14 residues. CDR3 residues: CASSLRQGAYEQYF. The CDR3 DNA reads TGCGCCAGCAGCCTCCGACAGGGGGCCTACGAGCAGTACTTC. Based on the CDR3 plus reference TRBV5-1 and TRBJ2-7, the full variable domain is KAGVTQTPRYLIKTRGQQVTLSCSPISGHRSVSWYQQTPGQGLQFLFEYFSETQRNKGNFPGRFSGRQFSNSRSEMNVSTLELGDSALYLCASSLRQGAYEQYFGPGTRLTVT.

V gene TRBV4-3 combines with J gene TRBJ1-1; perhaps TRBD1 as D (5 bases). The germline V and J ends were trimmed by 3 bases and 0 bases, with 17 bases remaining between them. The CDR3 is 17 amino acids. From germline, CDR1 is LGHNA and CDR2 YSLEER. CDR3 sequence reads: CASSHSLGQPLNTEAFF. The DNA for the CDR3 is TGCGCCAGCAGCCATTCACTCGGACAACCCCTGAACACTGAAGCTTTCTTT.

The chain employs TRBV5-1 and TRBJ1-1; D possibly corresponds to TRBD1 (6 bases). The CDR3 has 15 residues. Trimming left V 4 bases short and J 1 base short, with 14 bases between. The germline V gene encodes CDR1 SGHRS and CDR2 YFSETQ. The CDR3 sequence: CASSGTGNPNTEAFF. CDR3 bases: TGCGCCAGCAGCGGAACAGGGAACCCGAACACTGAAGCTTTCTTT.

CDR3 residues: CASSLGYRDRATNEKLFF. CDR3 nucleotide sequence: TGTGCCAGCAGCTTAGGCTACCGCGACAGGGCAACTAATGAAAAACTGTTTTTT. J is TRBJ1-4 and V is TRBV7-2; 7 bases match TRBD1. The germline V gene has CDR1 SGHTA and CDR2 FQGNSA. CDR3 length: 18 residues. V trimming: 1 base; J trimming: 0 bases; junction bases outside the gene matches: 8.

This clone was detected only a few times. The chain couples TRBV5-6 to TRBJ1-1, with D unresolved. In germline, CDR1 is SGHDT, CDR2 YYEEEE. This CDR3 is built from 11 residues. V was cut by 3 bases and J by 8 bases, with 8 bases left in between. CDR3 coding DNA: TGTGCCAGCAGCTGGGCGCGCGAAGCTTTCTTT. Protein: CASSWAREAFF.

The CDR3 loop reads CASSLAWRGNEAFF. In nucleotides, the CDR3 is TGCGCCAGCAGCTTGGCCTGGAGAGGCAATGAAGCTTTCTTT. The gene calls are TRBV5-1 and TRBJ1-1; D is undetermined. This CDR3 spans 14 amino acids. V lost 0 bases, J lost 7 bases, and 13 bases lay in between. Germline V gene lookup returns CDR1 SGHRS and CDR2 YFSETQ.

The chain couples TRBV5-6 to TRBJ2-7; 9 bases match TRBD2. The trim removed 3 bases at V and 0 bases at J, leaving 7 bases unmatched. The CDR3 covers 16 residues. The V gene's germline CDR1 is SGHDT and CDR2 YYEEEE. The DNA for the CDR3 is TGTGCCAGCAGCTCCCGGACTAGCGATTACTCCTACGAGCAGTACTTC. This codes for CASSSRTSDYSYEQYF.

DNA for the CDR3: TGTGCCAGCAGGGGTGGAGCGGGGTCATACAATGAGCAGTTCTTC. Its protein is CASRGGAGSYNEQFF. The chain combines TRBV5-8 with TRBJ2-1; 7 bases are shared with TRBD2. Germline loops: CDR1 SGHTS, CDR2 YDEGEE. V gave up 5 bases and J gave up 4 bases; unmatched junction bases: 9. The CDR3 contains 15 residues.

The table lists this clone with a count of one. Here the CDR3 omits its conserved ending phenylalanine or tryptophan, so a read error is the likely source. The rearrangement joins TRBV18 to TRBJ1-6, with 7 bases identical to TRBD1. Germline CDR1 reads KGHSH; CDR2 reads LQKENI. J lost 6 bases, V lost 4 bases, and 6 bases had no gene match. This CDR3 is 15 amino acids long. CDR3 residues: CASSRTGDPNSPLHS. As DNA, the CDR3 is TGTGCCAGCTCACGGACAGGCGATCCTAATTCACCCCTCCACTCT.

The chain has TRBV19 and TRBJ2-4; D gene unclear. The CDR3 has 15 residues. From germline, CDR1 is LNHDA and CDR2 SQIVND (reference sequence). Trimming took off 4 bases at V and 0 bases at J, with 10 bases between the two ends. The CDR3 protein is CASSTGILAKNIQYF. CDR3 in DNA: TGTGCCAGTAGTACAGGCATCCTAGCCAAAAACATTCAGTACTTC.

The chain uses TRBV28 and TRBJ1-5; unclear D gene. This CDR3 region has 17 residues. The germline V and J ends were trimmed by 2 bases and 1 base, with 15 bases remaining between them. Germline values: CDR1 MDHEN, CDR2 SYDVKM. The CDR3 protein is CASSLLSTVFSNQPQHF. DNA of the CDR3: TGTGCCAGCAGTTTACTTAGTACCGTCTTCAGCAATCAGCCCCAGCATTTT.

The V and J genes are TRBV5-1 and TRBJ2-5; 8 nucleotides align to TRBD1. The J call may be in error: the DNA end matches TRBJ2-7 better. This CDR3 has 14 amino acids. Germline CDR1 SGHRS, CDR2 YFSETQ. This chain's CDR3 is CASSSTGGGYEQYF. Here the CDR3 DNA reads TGCGCCAGCAGCTCAACAGGGGGAGGCTACGAGCAGTACTTC.

This clone was recorded only once. The V call is TRBV11-2, the J call TRBJ1-1; TRBD1 aligns across 10 bases. The germline V gene has CDR1 SGHAT and CDR2 FQNNGV. V lost 4 bases and J lost 5; bases outside the gene matches: 13. The CDR3 is made up of 17 amino acids. CDR3 loop: CASSSYRGQGLRTEAFF. The CDR3, as DNA: TGTGCCAGCAGCTCATACCGGGGACAGGGGTTGAGGACTGAAGCTTTCTTT.

This chain connects TRBV5-4 to TRBJ2-3; perhaps TRBD2 as D (5 bases). Germline V gene sequence: CDR1 SGHNT, CDR2 YYREEE (reference sequence). Deletions cut 4 bases from V and 6 bases from J, with 12 bases between. The CDR3 spans 13 residues. CDR3 sequence: CASSTGSADTQYF. The CDR3 bases are TGTGCCAGCAGCACGGGGAGTGCGGATACGCAGTATTTT. The whole variable domain, remainder taken from reference TRBV5-4 and TRBJ2-3, is ETGVTQSPTHLIKTRGQQVTLRCSSQSGHNTVSWYQQALGQGPQFIFQYYREEENGRGNFPPRFSGLQFPNYSSELNVNALELDDSALYLCASSTGSADTQYFGPGTRLTVL.